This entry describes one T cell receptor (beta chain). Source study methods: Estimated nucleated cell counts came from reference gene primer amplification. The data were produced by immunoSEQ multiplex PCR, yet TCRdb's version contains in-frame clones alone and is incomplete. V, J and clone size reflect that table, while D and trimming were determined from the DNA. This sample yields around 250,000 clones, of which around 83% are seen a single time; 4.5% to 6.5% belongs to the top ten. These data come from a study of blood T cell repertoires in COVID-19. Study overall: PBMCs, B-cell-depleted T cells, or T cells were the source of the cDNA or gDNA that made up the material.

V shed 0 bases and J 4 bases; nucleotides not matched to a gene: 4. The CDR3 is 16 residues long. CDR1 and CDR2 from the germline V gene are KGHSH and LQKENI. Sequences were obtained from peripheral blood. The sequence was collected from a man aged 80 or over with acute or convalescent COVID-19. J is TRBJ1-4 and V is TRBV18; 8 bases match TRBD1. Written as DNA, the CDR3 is TGTGCCAGCTCACCACCGACAGGGGACGATAATGAAAAACTGTTTTTT. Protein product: CASSPPTGDDNEKLFF.